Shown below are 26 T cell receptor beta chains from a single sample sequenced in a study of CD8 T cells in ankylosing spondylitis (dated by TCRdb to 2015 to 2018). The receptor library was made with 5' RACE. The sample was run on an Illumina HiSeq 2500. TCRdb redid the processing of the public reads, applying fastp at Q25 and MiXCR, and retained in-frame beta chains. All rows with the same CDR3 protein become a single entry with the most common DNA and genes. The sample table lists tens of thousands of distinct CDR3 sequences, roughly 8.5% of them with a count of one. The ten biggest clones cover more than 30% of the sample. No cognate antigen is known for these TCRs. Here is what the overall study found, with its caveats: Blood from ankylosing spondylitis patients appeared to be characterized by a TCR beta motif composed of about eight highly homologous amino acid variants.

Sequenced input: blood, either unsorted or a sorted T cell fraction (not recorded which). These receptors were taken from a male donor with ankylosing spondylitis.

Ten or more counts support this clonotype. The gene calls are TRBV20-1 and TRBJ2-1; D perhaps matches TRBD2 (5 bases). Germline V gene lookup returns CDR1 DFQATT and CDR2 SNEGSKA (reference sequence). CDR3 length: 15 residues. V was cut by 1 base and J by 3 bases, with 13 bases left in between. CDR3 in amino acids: CSARGLAAVYNEQFF. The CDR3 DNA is TGCAGTGCTAGAGGTCTAGCAGCAGTCTACAATGAGCAGTTCTTC.

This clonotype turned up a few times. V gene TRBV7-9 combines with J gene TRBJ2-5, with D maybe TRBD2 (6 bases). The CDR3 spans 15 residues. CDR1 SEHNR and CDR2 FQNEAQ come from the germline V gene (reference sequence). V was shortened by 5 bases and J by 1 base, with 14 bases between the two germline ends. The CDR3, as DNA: TGTGCCAGCAGCCAAATACGGGGGAGCCAAGAGACCCAGTACTTC. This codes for CASSQIRGSQETQYF.

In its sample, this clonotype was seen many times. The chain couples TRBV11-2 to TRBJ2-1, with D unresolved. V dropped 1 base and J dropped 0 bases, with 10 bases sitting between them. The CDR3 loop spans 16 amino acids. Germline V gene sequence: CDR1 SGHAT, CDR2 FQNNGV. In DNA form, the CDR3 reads TGTGCCAGCAGCTTAGGGGCAGTAAGCTCCTACAATGAGCAGTTCTTC. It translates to CASSLGAVSSYNEQFF.

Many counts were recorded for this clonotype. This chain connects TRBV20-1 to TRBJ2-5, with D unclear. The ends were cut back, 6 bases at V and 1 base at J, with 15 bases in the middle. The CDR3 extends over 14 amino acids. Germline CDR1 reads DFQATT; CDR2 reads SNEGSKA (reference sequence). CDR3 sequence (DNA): TGCAGTGCCACACTTCTAGGGTTCCAAGAGACCCAGTACTTC. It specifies CSATLLGFQETQYF.

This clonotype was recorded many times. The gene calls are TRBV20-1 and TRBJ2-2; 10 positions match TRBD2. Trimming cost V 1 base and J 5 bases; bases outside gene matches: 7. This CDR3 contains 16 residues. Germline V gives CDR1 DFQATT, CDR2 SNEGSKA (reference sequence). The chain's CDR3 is CSARVGALAGTGELFF. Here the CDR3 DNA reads TGCAGTGCTAGAGTGGGGGCACTAGCGGGGACCGGGGAGCTGTTTTTT.

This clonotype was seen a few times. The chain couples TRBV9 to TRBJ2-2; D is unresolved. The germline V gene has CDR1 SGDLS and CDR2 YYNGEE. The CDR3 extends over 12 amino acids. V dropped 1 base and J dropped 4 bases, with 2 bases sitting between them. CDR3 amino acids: CASSVSTGELFF. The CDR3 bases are TGTGCCAGCAGCGTATCCACCGGGGAGCTGTTTTTT.

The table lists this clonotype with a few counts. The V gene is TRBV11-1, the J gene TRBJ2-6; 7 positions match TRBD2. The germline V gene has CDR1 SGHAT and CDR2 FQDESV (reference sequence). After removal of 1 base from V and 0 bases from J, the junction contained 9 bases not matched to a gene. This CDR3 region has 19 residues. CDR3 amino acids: CASSLGGLAESSGANVLTF. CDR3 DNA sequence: TGTGCCAGCAGCTTAGGAGGGCTAGCGGAAAGCTCTGGGGCCAACGTCCTGACTTTC.

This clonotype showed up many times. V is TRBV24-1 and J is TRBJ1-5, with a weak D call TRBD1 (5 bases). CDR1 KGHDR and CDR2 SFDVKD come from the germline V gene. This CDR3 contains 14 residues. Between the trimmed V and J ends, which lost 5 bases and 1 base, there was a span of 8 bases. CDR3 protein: CATSGGESNQPQHF. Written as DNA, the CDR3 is TGTGCCACCAGTGGGGGGGAGAGCAATCAGCCCCAGCATTTT.

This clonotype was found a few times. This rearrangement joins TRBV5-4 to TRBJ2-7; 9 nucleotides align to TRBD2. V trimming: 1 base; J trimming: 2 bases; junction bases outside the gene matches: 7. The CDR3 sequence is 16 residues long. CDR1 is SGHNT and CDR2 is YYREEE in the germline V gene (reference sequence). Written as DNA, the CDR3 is TGTGCCAGCAGCTTGATTGACAGCGGGAGGCCCTACGAGCAGTACGTC. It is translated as CASSLIDSGRPYEQYV.

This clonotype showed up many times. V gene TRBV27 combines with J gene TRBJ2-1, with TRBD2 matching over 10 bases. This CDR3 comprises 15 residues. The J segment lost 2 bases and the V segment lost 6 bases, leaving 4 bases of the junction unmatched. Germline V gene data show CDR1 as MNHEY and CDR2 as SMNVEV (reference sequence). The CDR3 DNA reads TGTGCCAGCAGCCCTAGCGGGAGTCCCTACAATGAGCAGTTCTTC. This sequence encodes CASSPSGSPYNEQFF.

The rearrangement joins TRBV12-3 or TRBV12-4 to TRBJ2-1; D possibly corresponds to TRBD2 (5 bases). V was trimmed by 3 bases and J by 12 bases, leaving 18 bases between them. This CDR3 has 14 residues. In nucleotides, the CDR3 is TGTGCCAGCAGTTTCGGAATCGGGGTCTTAGGGCAGTTCTTC. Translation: CASSFGIGVLGQFF.

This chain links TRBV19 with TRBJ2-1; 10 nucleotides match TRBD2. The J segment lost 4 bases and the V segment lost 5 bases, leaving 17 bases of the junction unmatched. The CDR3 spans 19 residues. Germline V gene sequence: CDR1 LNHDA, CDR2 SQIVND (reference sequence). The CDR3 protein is CASSPRGTSADREYNEQFF. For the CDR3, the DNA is TGTGCCAGTAGTCCCCGAGGGACTAGCGCTGATAGGGAGTACAATGAGCAGTTCTTC. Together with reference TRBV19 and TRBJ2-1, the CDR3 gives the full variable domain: DGGITQSPKYLFRKEGQNVTLSCEQNLNHDAMYWYRQDPGQGLRLIYYSQIVNDFQKGDIAEGYSVSREKKESFPLTVTSAQKNPTAFYLCASSPRGTSADREYNEQFFGPGTRLTVL.

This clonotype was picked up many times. CDR3 residues: CASSFQPETEQYV. Here the CDR3 DNA reads TGTGCCAGCAGTTTCCAGCCGGAGACCGAGCAGTACGTC. J is TRBJ2-7 and V is TRBV28; D is ambiguous. The CDR3 length is 13 residues. Germline V gene data show CDR1 as MDHEN and CDR2 as SYDVKM. V was shortened by 3 bases and J by 6 bases, with 12 bases between the two germline ends.

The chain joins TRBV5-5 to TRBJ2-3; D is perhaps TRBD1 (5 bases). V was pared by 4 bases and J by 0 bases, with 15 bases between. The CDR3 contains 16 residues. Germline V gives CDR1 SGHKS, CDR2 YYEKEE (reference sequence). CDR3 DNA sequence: TGTGCCAGCAGCCTACAGGAGCCTATTAGCACAGATACGCAGTATTTT. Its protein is CASSLQEPISTDTQYF.

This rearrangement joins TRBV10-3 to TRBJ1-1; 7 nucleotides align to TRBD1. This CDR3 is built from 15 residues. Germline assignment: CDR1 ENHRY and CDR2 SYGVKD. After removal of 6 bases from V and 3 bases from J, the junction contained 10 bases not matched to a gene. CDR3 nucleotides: TGTGCCATCAGCTTACAGGGGATTGGGCACACTGAAGCTTTCTTT. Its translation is CAISLQGIGHTEAFF.

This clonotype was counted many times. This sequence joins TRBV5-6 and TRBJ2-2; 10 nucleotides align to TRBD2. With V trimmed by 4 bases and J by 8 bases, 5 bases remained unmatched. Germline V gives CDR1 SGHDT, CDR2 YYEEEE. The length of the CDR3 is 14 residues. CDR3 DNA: TGTGCCAGCAGCCCTAGCGGGAGTACGGGGGAGCTGTTTTTT. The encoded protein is CASSPSGSTGELFF.

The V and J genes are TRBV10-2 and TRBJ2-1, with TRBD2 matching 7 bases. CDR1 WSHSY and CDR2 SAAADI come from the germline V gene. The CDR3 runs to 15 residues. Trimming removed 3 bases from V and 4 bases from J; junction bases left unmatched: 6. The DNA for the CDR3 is TGCGCCAGCAGTGATCCGAGCGGGGCGTACAATGAGCAGTTCTTC. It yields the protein CASSDPSGAYNEQFF.

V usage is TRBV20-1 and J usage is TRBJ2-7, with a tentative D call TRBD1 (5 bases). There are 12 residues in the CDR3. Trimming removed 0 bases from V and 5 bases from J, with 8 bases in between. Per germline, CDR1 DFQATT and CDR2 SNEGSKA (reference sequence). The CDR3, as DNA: TGCAGTGCTAGAGATAAGGGGCACGAGCAGTACTTC. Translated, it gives CSARDKGHEQYF.

The CDR3 loop is CASSFTGTRKSDTQYF. CDR3 bases: TGTGCCAGCAGTTTTACCGGGACTAGGAAATCAGATACGCAGTATTTT. J is TRBJ2-3 and V is TRBV27; the match to TRBD2 covers 8 bases. The germline CDR1 and CDR2 sequences are MNHEY and SMNVEV (reference sequence). After removal of 3 bases from V and 4 bases from J, the junction contained 9 bases not matched to a gene. The length of the CDR3 is 16 residues.

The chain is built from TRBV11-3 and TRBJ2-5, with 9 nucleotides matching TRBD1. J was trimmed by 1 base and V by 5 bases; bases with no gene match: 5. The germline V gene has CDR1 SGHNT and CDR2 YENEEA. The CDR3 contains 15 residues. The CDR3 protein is CASSPDRGSQETQYF. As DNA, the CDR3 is TGTGCCAGCAGCCCGGACAGGGGTAGCCAAGAGACCCAGTACTTC.

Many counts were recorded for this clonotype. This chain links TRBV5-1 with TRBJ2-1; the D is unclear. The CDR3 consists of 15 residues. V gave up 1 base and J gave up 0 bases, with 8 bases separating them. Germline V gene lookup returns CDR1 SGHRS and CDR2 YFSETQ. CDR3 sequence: CASSLSASSYNEQFF. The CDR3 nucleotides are TGCGCCAGCAGCTTGTCGGCGAGCTCCTACAATGAGCAGTTCTTC.

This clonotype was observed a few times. The CDR3 sequence is CASGPRVEQFF. In DNA form, the CDR3 reads TGTGCCAGCGGCCCTAGAGTTGAGCAGTTCTTC. The gene calls are TRBV27 and TRBJ2-1, with D hard to call. With 8 bases removed from V and 9 bases from J, the gap between germline ends came to 11 bases. Germline V lookup: CDR1 MNHEY, CDR2 SMNVEV (reference sequence). This CDR3 contains 11 residues.

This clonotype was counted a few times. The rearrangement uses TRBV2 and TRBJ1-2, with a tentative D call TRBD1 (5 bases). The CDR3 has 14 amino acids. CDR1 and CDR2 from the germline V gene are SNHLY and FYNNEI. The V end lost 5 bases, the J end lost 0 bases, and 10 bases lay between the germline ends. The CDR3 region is CASSRDGTNYGYTF. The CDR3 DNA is TGTGCCAGCAGTAGGGACGGTACTAACTATGGCTACACCTTC.

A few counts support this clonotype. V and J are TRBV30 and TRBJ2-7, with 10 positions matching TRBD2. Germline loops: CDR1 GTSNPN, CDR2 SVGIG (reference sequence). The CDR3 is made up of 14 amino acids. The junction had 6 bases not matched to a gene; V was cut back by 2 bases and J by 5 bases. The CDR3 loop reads CAWSSLAGGNEQYV. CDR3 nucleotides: TGTGCCTGGAGTTCTTTAGCGGGAGGCAACGAGCAGTACGTC.

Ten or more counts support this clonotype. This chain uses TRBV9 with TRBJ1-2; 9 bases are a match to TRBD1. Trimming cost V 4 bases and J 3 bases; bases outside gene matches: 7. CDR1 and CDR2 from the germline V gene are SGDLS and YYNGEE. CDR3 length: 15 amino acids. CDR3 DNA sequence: TGTGCCAGCAGCCCCGTGACAGGGGGGGACTATGGCTACACCTTC. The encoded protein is CASSPVTGGDYGYTF.

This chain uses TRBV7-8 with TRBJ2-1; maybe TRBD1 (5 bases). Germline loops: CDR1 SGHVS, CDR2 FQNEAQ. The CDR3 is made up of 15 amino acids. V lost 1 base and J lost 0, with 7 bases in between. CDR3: CASSLGRGSYNEQFF. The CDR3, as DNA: TGTGCCAGCAGCTTAGGAAGGGGCTCCTACAATGAGCAGTTCTTC.